This T cell receptor (beta chain) stems from a study of identical twins. The cDNA had a unique molecular identifier and a template-switch universal primer site. TCRdb passed the 5' RACE reads through MiXCR, listing each CDR3 protein once. The top ten hold 5% to 6% of the sample, which has fewer than 250,000 distinct CDR3 sequences, around 7.6% seen once. This clonotype has more than one count but fewer than ten. Its specificity is unknown. Study-wide results and caveats: The models systematically underestimated how much out-of-frame TCR alpha was shared in monozygotic twins.

The CDR3 totals 13 residues. V lost 0 bases to trimming and J lost 3 bases, with 6 bases between them. Germline CDR1 and CDR2: ENHRY and SYGVKD. These records were also assigned to another study, of yellow fever vaccine responses in identical twins.

The sequencing input was CD8+ T cells sorted from blood. The chain is built from TRBV10-3 and TRBJ2-7; perhaps D is TRBD1 or TRBD2 (5 bases each). The TCR originated in a young woman in good health. The CDR3: CAISESGGYEQYF. In DNA, the CDR3 is TGTGCCATCAGTGAGTCTGGGGGCTACGAGCAGTACTTC.